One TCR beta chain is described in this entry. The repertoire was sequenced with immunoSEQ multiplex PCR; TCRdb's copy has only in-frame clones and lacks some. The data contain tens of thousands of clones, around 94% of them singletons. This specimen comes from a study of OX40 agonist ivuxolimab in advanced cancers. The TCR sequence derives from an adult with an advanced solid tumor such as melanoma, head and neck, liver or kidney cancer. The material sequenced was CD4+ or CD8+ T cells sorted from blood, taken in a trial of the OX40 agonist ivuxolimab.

The CDR3 region has the DNA TGTGCCAGCAGATACGCGACTAGCGGGAGGGACCCCTTTTACGAGCAGTACTTC. This translates into CASRYATSGRDPFYEQYF. The chain recombines TRBV28 with TRBJ2-7; 14 bases are shared with TRBD2. V trimming: 6 bases; J trimming: 4 bases; junction bases outside the gene matches: 14. From germline, CDR1 is MDHEN and CDR2 SYDVKM. The CDR3 runs 18 residues.